The 20 T cell receptor beta chains below all came from one sample that was sequenced in a study of blood T cell repertoires in COVID-19. Using immunoSEQ multiplex PCR, the repertoire was profiled, and TCRdb retains in-frame clones only, with some absent. The sample consists of 310,000 or so clones, roughly 87% of them appearing once. Sequencing input: peripheral blood. The source is a man in his fifties with active or convalescent COVID-19.

This clone was counted between two and nine times. This CDR3 reads CASSQEPGQGYAQYF. The DNA of the CDR3 is TGCGCCAGCAGCCAAGAACCGGGACAGGGGTATGCCCAGTACTTC. This chain joins TRBV4-3 and TRBJ2-5, with 10 bases identical to TRBD1. The CDR3 has 15 amino acids. The trim removed 0 bases at V and 9 bases at J, leaving 7 bases unmatched. Germline V gene data show CDR1 as LGHNA and CDR2 as YSLEER.

This chain joins TRBV3-1 (or the pseudogene TRBV3-2) and TRBJ1-1, with D tentatively TRBD1 (5 bases). This CDR3 has 14 residues. Trimming stripped 6 bases from V and 6 bases from J, with 17 bases between. Per germline, CDR1 LGHDT and CDR2 YNNKEL (reference sequence). The CDR3 region has the DNA TGTGCCAGCAGTTCCACAGGACGGGTACCTGAAGCTTTCTTT. This sequence encodes CASSSTGRVPEAFF.

The chain is built from TRBV28 and TRBJ1-2, with 10 positions matching TRBD1. CDR1 and CDR2 (germline): MDHEN, SYDVKM. The CDR3 consists of 16 residues. V shed 4 bases and J 5 bases; nucleotides not matched to a gene: 10. The DNA for the CDR3 is TGTGCCAGCAGTTCTGGACAGGGGGTCCTTAGTTATGGCTACACCTTC. Its translation: CASSSGQGVLSYGYTF.

The J gene is TRBJ1-1, the V gene TRBV19; the match to TRBD1 covers 7 bases. The V segment lost 1 base and the J segment 5 bases; nucleotides outside the gene matches: 7. The length of the CDR3 is 15 residues. Per germline, CDR1 LNHDA and CDR2 SQIVND (reference sequence). The CDR3 spells CASSIAGRGRTEAFF. In DNA form, the CDR3 reads TGTGCCAGTAGTATAGCTGGCAGGGGGAGGACTGAAGCTTTCTTT. Complete variable domain (other parts from reference TRBV19 and TRBJ1-1): DGGITQSPKYLFRKEGQNVTLSCEQNLNHDAMYWYRQDPGQGLRLIYYSQIVNDFQKGDIAEGYSVSREKKESFPLTVTSAQKNPTAFYLCASSIAGRGRTEAFFGQGTRLTVV.

This clone was detected a few times. V gene TRBV29-1 combines with J gene TRBJ2-3; D not resolved. This CDR3 has 12 amino acids. CDR1 SQVTM and CDR2 ANQGSEA come from the germline V gene. Between the trimmed V and J ends, which lost 6 bases and 5 bases, there was a span of 12 bases. CDR3 residues: CSVPSDGDTQYF. The CDR3 region has the DNA TGCAGCGTCCCAAGCGATGGAGATACGCAGTATTTT.

The V and J genes are TRBV11-1 and TRBJ2-4, with 9 nucleotides matching TRBD1. There are 16 residues in the CDR3. Germline CDR1 SGHAT, CDR2 FQDESV (reference sequence). Trimming cost V 5 bases and J 6 bases; bases outside gene matches: 11. The CDR3 loop is CASSRGTGLPPNIQYF. The CDR3 bases are TGTGCCAGCAGCCGCGGGACAGGGCTTCCCCCAAACATTCAGTACTTC.

This rearrangement joins TRBV7-3 to TRBJ1-1, with D unresolved. The CDR3 has 12 amino acids. Germline values: CDR1 SGHTA, CDR2 FQGTGA. With 2 bases removed from V and 6 bases from J, the gap between germline ends came to 7 bases. The CDR3 DNA reads TGTGCCAGCAGCTTAGACGGGGCTGAAGCTTTCTTT. It codes for CASSLDGAEAFF.

The V and J genes are TRBV27 and TRBJ1-6; D remains unclear. CDR1 is MNHEY and CDR2 is SMNVEV in the germline V gene (reference sequence). Trimming took off 0 bases at V and 0 bases at J, with 12 bases between the two ends. This CDR3 is 18 amino acids long. In DNA form, the CDR3 reads TGTGCCAGCAGTTTATCGTGGCAGGCGAGCTCCTATAATTCACCCCTCCACTTT. Translating gives CASSLSWQASSYNSPLHF.

The sample holds a few counts of this clone. The V call is TRBV15, the J call TRBJ2-3; the D gene is possibly TRBD1 (6 bases). Germline values: CDR1 LNHNV, CDR2 YYDKDF (reference sequence). This CDR3 has 13 residues. V lost 5 bases and J 6 bases, leaving 12 bases between the germline ends. DNA of the CDR3: TGTGCCACCAGCGAGATGGGGGCCGATACGCAGTATTTT. This gives the protein CATSEMGADTQYF.

The genes are TRBV2 and TRBJ2-1; a weak D match, TRBD2 (7 bases). The CDR3 contains 21 residues. Trimming took off 6 bases at V and 0 bases at J, with 30 bases between the two ends. The V gene's germline CDR1 is SNHLY and CDR2 FYNNEI. The CDR3 nucleotides read TGTGCCAGCAGAGAGGCCAGCCCCGTGCGGGGGCGGGTTGCCTCCTACAATGAGCAGTTCTTC. Translated, it gives CASREASPVRGRVASYNEQFF.

This chain uses TRBV30 with TRBJ2-7; 7 nucleotides line up with TRBD1. Trimming cost V 0 bases and J 4 bases; bases outside gene matches: 9. CDR3 size: 15 residues. Germline lookup yields CDR1 GTSNPN and CDR2 SVGIG (reference sequence). In DNA form, the CDR3 reads TGTGCCTGGAGTGTACCATACGGACAGGTTTACGAGCAGTACTTC. This codes for CAWSVPYGQVYEQYF.

The genes are TRBV9 and TRBJ2-3, with a tentative D call TRBD2 (5 bases). V was pared by 4 bases and J by 0 bases, with 9 bases between. The CDR3 runs to 14 residues. Germline V gene lookup returns CDR1 SGDLS and CDR2 YYNGEE. CDR3 protein: CASSPRTSTDTQYF. CDR3 nucleotides: TGTGCCAGCAGCCCCCGGACTAGCACAGATACGCAGTATTTT.

This clone was observed at least ten times. CDR3 DNA sequence: TGTGCCAGCAGTTTCAGGGGGGCTGGCACAGATACGCAGTATTTT. This sequence encodes CASSFRGAGTDTQYF. The genes are TRBV28 and TRBJ2-3; TRBD1 is a possible D gene (7 bases). The CDR3 is made up of 15 amino acids. The germline gives CDR1 MDHEN, CDR2 SYDVKM. V dropped 3 bases and J dropped 1 base, with 11 bases sitting between them.

This chain links TRBV5-4 with TRBJ2-1, with D perhaps matching TRBD2 (5 bases). Germline V gives CDR1 SGHNT, CDR2 YYREEE (reference sequence). V dropped 4 bases and J dropped 3 bases, with 14 bases sitting between them. This CDR3 contains 15 residues. CDR3 sequence: CASSPSGLDYNEQFF. CDR3 nucleotide sequence: TGTGCCAGCAGCCCGAGTGGACTCGACTACAATGAGCAGTTCTTC.

The rearrangement joins TRBV6-5 to TRBJ2-4; 10 bases match TRBD1. With V trimmed by 2 bases and J by 3 bases, 4 bases remained unmatched. CDR1 and CDR2 from the germline V gene are MNHEY and SVGAGI. The CDR3 spans 16 residues. The CDR3 nucleotides read TGTGCCAGCAGTTACGAACGGACAGGGGGCAAAAACATTCAGTACTTC. Its protein is CASSYERTGGKNIQYF.

V gene TRBV6-2 or TRBV6-3 combines with J gene TRBJ1-2, with TRBD1 matching over 9 bases. This CDR3 has 14 amino acids. From germline, CDR1 is MNHEY and CDR2 SVGEGT. The trim removed 5 bases at V and 6 bases at J, leaving 7 bases unmatched. CDR3 bases: TGTGCCAGCAGTCTCGCAGGGGACAGGGATGGCTACACCTTC. Its translation is CASSLAGDRDGYTF.

The rearrangement joins TRBV6-5 to TRBJ1-2, with 7 bases fitting TRBD1. This CDR3 is built from 13 residues. After removal of 6 bases from V and 8 bases from J, the junction contained 9 bases not matched to a gene. CDR1 MNHEY and CDR2 SVGAGI come from the germline V gene. The CDR3 DNA sequence: TGTGCCAGCAGACTCGACAGGGTCGGAGGCTACACCTTC. Translating gives CASRLDRVGGYTF.

This clone has only one observation. A junction boundary mismatches the germline segment, possibly from a read error. The J gene is TRBJ2-3, the V gene TRBV6-5; TRBD2 agrees at 9 bases. Germline lookup yields CDR1 MNHEY and CDR2 SVGAGI. The CDR3 extends over 15 amino acids. DNA for the CDR3: TGTGTCAGCAGTATCTGGACTAGCGGCACAGATACGCAGTATTTT. Protein product: CVSSIWTSGTDTQYF.

The J gene is TRBJ1-2, the V gene TRBV12-1; TRBD1 is taken as the D call from the table, unchecked against the DNA. TRBV12-1 is deemed a pseudogene. This CDR3 comprises 16 residues. CDR3 loop: CASSFPRKQGHYGYTF. In DNA form, the CDR3 reads TGTGCCAGCAGCTTCCCTAGGAAACAGGGGCACTATGGCTACACCTTC.

The chain links TRBV29-1 to TRBJ2-5; TRBD2 matches 14 bases. CDR1 is SQVTM, CDR2 ANQGSEA, per germline. The CDR3 is 16 amino acids. V lost 3 bases to trimming and J lost 4 bases; unmatched junction nucleotides: 7. The CDR3: CSVDATGLAGAETQYF. CDR3 DNA: TGCAGCGTTGATGCTACGGGACTAGCGGGAGCAGAGACCCAGTACTTC.